One and the same sample provided the 9 T cell receptor beta chains below, sequenced in a study of blood T cell repertoires in COVID-19. TCRdb's table, derived via immunoSEQ multiplex PCR, lists solely in-frame clones and lacks some. The table has some 450,000 clones, around nine tenths seen once; the top ten hold roughly 0.87%. The sample comprised peripheral blood. Every receptor here comes from a young man with COVID-19, enrolled during active disease.

For the CDR3, the DNA is TGTGCCAGCACCCCCGGGGGGCCAAAAGATACGCAGTATTTT. Its protein product is CASTPGGPKDTQYF. This chain connects TRBV6-5 to TRBJ2-3; perhaps TRBD2 as D (7 bases). The length of the CDR3 is 14 residues. Germline CDR1 MNHEY, CDR2 SVGAGI. V lost 7 bases to trimming and J lost 5 bases, with 16 bases between them.

The V call is TRBV13, the J call TRBJ1-1; 7 bases are a match to TRBD1. Looked up from germline, CDR1 is PRHDT and CDR2 is FYEKMQ (reference sequence). The CDR3 is made up of 15 amino acids. The V and J ends lost 5 bases and 2 bases, in that order; junction bases with no gene match: 8. The CDR3, as DNA: TGTGCCAGCAGCATCCGGACAGGCGTTAACACTGAAGCTTTCTTT. Protein product: CASSIRTGVNTEAFF.

This chain connects TRBV19 to TRBJ2-3; TRBD1 might be the D (5 bases). This CDR3 has 13 residues. Germline V lookup: CDR1 LNHDA, CDR2 SQIVND (reference sequence). V dropped 11 bases and J dropped 2 bases, with 14 bases sitting between them. CDR3 DNA: TGTGCCCATACAGGCTACCTCACAGATACGCAGTATTTT. Translating it yields CAHTGYLTDTQYF.

The chain combines TRBV6-1 with TRBJ2-5, with TRBD2 matching 7 bases. The V gene end was trimmed by 1 base and the J gene end by 4 bases; junction bases not matched to a gene: 6. This CDR3 has 15 residues. Germline V gives CDR1 MNHNS, CDR2 SASEGT. For the CDR3, the DNA is TGTGCCAGCAGTGAAGGGGGGGGGTATGCAGAGACCCAGTACTTC. Protein: CASSEGGGYAETQYF.

The chain joins TRBV24-1 to TRBJ2-1, with 12 nucleotides matching TRBD2. The CDR3 has 13 residues. V shed 9 bases, J shed 5 bases, and the junction held 1 base outside the gene matches. The germline V gene encodes CDR1 KGHDR and CDR2 SFDVKD. The CDR3 DNA is TGTGCCACCGGACTAGCGGGGAACAATGAGCAGTTCTTC. Translating it yields CATGLAGNNEQFF.

The V call is TRBV5-5, the J call TRBJ1-2; unclear D gene. Germline CDR1 and CDR2: SGHKS and YYEKEE (reference sequence). The CDR3 runs to 14 residues. Trimming took off 0 bases at V and 8 bases at J, with 14 bases between the two ends. Written as DNA, the CDR3 is TGTGCCAGCAGCTTGGAAGGCAGGCTGGCGGGCTACACCTTC. It specifies CASSLEGRLAGYTF.

The gene calls are TRBV9 and TRBJ1-4; TRBD1 matches 8 bases. V was pared by 3 bases and J by 7 bases, with 8 bases of the junction left unmatched. The germline V gene has CDR1 SGDLS and CDR2 YYNGEE. The CDR3 is made up of 15 amino acids. The CDR3 sequence: CASSASDRGGEKLFF. The CDR3 DNA sequence: TGTGCCAGCAGCGCAAGCGACAGGGGTGGTGAAAAACTGTTTTTT.

The chain couples TRBV27 to TRBJ2-5, with 14 bases identical to TRBD2. Germline CDR1 is MNHEY and CDR2 is SMNVEV (reference sequence). With 6 bases clipped from V and 5 bases from J, the junction kept 5 bases outside the gene matches. The CDR3 consists of 15 residues. This CDR3 is CASRTSGRARETQYF. The CDR3 bases are TGTGCCAGCAGGACTAGCGGGAGGGCCAGGGAGACCCAGTACTTC.

The V gene is TRBV7-6, the J gene TRBJ1-5; D unclear. There are 15 residues in the CDR3. Germline V gene data show CDR1 as SGHVS and CDR2 as FNYEAQ. Trimming removed 0 bases from V and 4 bases from J, with 10 bases in between. Here the CDR3 DNA reads TGTGCCAGCAGCTTAGCGTTTGGCCGAAATCAGCCCCAGCATTTT. Encoded protein: CASSLAFGRNQPQHF.